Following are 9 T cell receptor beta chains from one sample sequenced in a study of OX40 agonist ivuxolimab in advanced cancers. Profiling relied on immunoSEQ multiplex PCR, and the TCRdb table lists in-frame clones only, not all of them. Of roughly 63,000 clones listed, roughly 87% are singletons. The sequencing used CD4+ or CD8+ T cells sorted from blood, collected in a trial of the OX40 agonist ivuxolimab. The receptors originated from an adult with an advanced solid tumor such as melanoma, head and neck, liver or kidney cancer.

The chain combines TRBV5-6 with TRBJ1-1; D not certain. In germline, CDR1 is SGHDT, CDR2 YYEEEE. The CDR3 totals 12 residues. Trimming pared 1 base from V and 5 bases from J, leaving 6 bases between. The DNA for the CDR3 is TGTGCCAGCAGCTTGAGTGGGACTGAAGCTTTCTTT. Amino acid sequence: CASSLSGTEAFF.

DNA for the CDR3: TGTGCCAGCGGATCGACGGGTGTAAACGAGCAGTACGTC. Its translation is CASGSTGVNEQYV. The chain combines TRBV5-6 with TRBJ2-7; no clear D. Germline lookup yields CDR1 SGHDT and CDR2 YYEEEE. Deletions cut 7 bases from V and 5 bases from J, with 16 bases between. The CDR3 extends over 13 amino acids.

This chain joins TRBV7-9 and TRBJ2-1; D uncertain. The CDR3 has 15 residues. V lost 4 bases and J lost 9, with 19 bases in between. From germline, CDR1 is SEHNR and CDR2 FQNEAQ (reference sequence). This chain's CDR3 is CASSSSSVTPGEQFF. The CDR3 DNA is TGTGCCAGCAGCTCATCTAGTGTGACCCCCGGTGAGCAGTTCTTC.

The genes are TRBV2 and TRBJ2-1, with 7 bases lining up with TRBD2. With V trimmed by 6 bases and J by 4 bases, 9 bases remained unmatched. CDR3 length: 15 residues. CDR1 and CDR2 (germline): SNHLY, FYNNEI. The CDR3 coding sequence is TGTGCCAGCAGCTACGCTAGCGGACGATACAATGAGCAGTTCTTC. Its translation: CASSYASGRYNEQFF. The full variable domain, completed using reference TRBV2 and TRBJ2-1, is EPEVTQTPSHQVTQMGQEVILRCVPISNHLYFYWYRQILGQKVEFLVSFYNNEISEKSEIFDDQFSVERPDGSNFTLKIRSTKLEDSAMYFCASSYASGRYNEQFFGPGTRLTVL.

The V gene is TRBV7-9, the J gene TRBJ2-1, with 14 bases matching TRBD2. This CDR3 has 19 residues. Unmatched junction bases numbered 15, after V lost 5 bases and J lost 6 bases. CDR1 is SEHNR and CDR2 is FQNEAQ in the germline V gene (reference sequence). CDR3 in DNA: TGTGCCAGCAGCCCGTATTCCACGGAGGGACTAGCGGGAGTCAATGAGCAGTTCTTC. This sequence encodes CASSPYSTEGLAGVNEQFF.

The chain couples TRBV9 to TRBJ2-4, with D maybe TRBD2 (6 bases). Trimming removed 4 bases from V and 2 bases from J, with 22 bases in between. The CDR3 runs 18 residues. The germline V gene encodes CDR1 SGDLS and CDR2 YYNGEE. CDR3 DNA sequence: TGTGCCAGCAGCTCCCCCCAGGCGGGCGGGAAATCCAAAAACATTCAGTACTTC. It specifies CASSSPQAGGKSKNIQYF.

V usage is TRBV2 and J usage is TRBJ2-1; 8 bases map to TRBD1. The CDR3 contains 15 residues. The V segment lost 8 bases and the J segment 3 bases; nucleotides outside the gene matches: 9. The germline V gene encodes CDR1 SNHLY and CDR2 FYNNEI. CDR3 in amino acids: CASDSKDRDYNEQFF. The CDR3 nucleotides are TGTGCCAGCGACTCAAAGGACAGGGACTACAATGAGCAGTTCTTC. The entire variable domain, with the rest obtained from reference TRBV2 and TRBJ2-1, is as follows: EPEVTQTPSHQVTQMGQEVILRCVPISNHLYFYWYRQILGQKVEFLVSFYNNEISEKSEIFDDQFSVERPDGSNFTLKIRSTKLEDSAMYFCASDSKDRDYNEQFFGPGTRLTVL.

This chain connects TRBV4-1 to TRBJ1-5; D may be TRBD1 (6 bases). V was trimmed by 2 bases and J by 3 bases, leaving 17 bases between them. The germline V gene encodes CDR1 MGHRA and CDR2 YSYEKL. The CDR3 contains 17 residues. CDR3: CASSQPGGGRDNQPQHF. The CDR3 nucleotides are TGCGCCAGCAGCCAACCTGGGGGGGGCAGAGACAATCAGCCCCAGCATTTT.

The CDR3 loop reads CASSNGQGAVEAFF. CDR3 bases: TGCGCCAGCAGCAATGGACAGGGGGCTGTTGAAGCTTTCTTT. The rearrangement links TRBV5-1 to TRBJ1-1; 11 nucleotides line up with TRBD1. With 4 bases clipped from V and 7 bases from J, the junction kept 6 bases outside the gene matches. CDR1 is SGHRS, CDR2 YFSETQ, per germline. The length of the CDR3 is 14 residues.